A selection of T cell receptor beta chains follows, all from one sample in a study of beta chain features in type 1 diabetes. The repertoire was sequenced with immunoSEQ multiplex PCR; TCRdb's copy has only in-frame clones and lacks some. The sample lists 600,000 to 750,000 clones, about an eighth occurring once. The specimen was naive CD4+ T cells from blood. Receptors originate from a man aged 30-40 years with type 1 diabetes. Both conserved end residues are part of each CDR3. D genes are given only for firm matches. Not all rows give a size; the values are once, few, many and, for expanded clones, a class.

TRBV6-6	TRBD2	few	TRBJ2-7	CASSYSGTGGIYEQYF	TGTGCCAGCAGTTACTCCGGGACGGGGGGGATCTACGAGCAGTACTTC
TRBV11-2	.	.	TRBJ2-5	CASSSRRGGGVQETQYF	TGTGCCAGCAGCTCTAGGCGCGGAGGAGGGGTGCAAGAGACCCAGTACTTC
TRBV28	.	.	TRBJ2-3	CASSSPGGRTDTQYF	TGTGCCAGCAGTTCCCCGGGGGGCCGCACAGATACGCAGTATTTT
TRBV30	TRBD1	.	TRBJ1-6	CAWSNPGQGVYNSPLHF	TGTGCCTGGTCCAATCCGGGACAGGGAGTATATAATTCACCCCTCCACTTT
TRBV6-1	.	few	TRBJ1-2	CASSEGPGRNYGYTF	TGTGCCAGCAGTGAAGGGCCAGGAAGGAACTATGGCTACACCTTC
TRBV7-2	TRBD2	.	TRBJ2-3	CASSLALGAGRTDTQYF	TGTGCCAGCAGCTTAGCTCTCGGAGCGGGGCGCACAGATACGCAGTATTTT
TRBV7-8	.	few	TRBJ1-6	CASSLEAGTVALHF	TGTGCCAGCAGCTTAGAGGCTGGGACCGTAGCCCTCCACTTT
TRBV29-1	.	few	TRBJ1-1	CSVRRSGTEAFF	TGCAGCGTTCGCAGAAGCGGGACTGAAGCTTTCTTT
TRBV5-1	TRBD1	few	TRBJ2-1	CASSWTGTAAYNEQFF	TGCGCCAGCAGCTGGACAGGTACAGCAGCCTACAATGAGCAGTTCTTC
TRBV4-2	.	few	TRBJ2-2	CASSPLTPTGELFF	TGTGCCAGCAGCCCCTTAACTCCAACCGGGGAGCTGTTTTTT
TRBV25-1	TRBD1	.	TRBJ1-2	CASSEQGTGKFDGYTF	TGTGCCAGCAGTGAACAAGGGACAGGGAAATTCGATGGCTACACCTTC
TRBV5-1	TRBD2	few	TRBJ2-3	CASSLAAASGGRTDTQYF	TGCGCCAGCAGCTTGGCCGCGGCTAGCGGGGGCCGCACAGATACGCAGTATTTT
TRBV7-2	.	.	TRBJ1-5	CASSSQGNQPQHF	TGTGCCAGCAGCTCACAGGGCAATCAGCCCCAGCATTTT
TRBV7-3	TRBD1	.	TRBJ2-7	CASSWDRGPYEQYF	TGTGCCAGCAGCTGGGACAGGGGGCCCTACGAGCAGTACTTC
TRBV11-3	TRBD1	.	TRBJ2-2	CASSLTVWGQGNTGELFF	TGTGCCAGCAGCTTAACGGTTTGGGGACAGGGTAACACCGGGGAGCTGTTTTTT
TRBV4-3	TRBD1	.	TRBJ1-5	CASSQGRQGEQPQHF	TGCGCCAGCAGCCAAGGTAGACAGGGCGAGCAGCCCCAGCATTTT